The 27 T cell receptor beta chains listed next were all sequenced from one sample in a study of graft-versus-host responses after intestinal transplantation. Intraepithelial and lamina propria lymphocytes were freed from processed graft tissue. This table comes from immunoSEQ multiplex PCR, and its TCRdb copy is limited to in-frame clones, with some not included. The table includes 60,000 to 75,000 clones, around nine tenths detected once. This specimen consisted of ileum tissue, obtained roughly 390 days after transplant. The receptors come from a human patient who received an intestinal transplant, so some T cells may come from the graft donor.

The chain combines TRBV19 with TRBJ1-2; 7 bases map to TRBD1. Germline CDR1 LNHDA, CDR2 SQIVND (reference sequence). Trimming cost V 9 bases and J 0 bases; bases outside gene matches: 10. This CDR3 comprises 15 residues. The CDR3 loop reads CASGHRGLANYGYTF. For the CDR3, the DNA is TGTGCCAGCGGGCACAGGGGTTTAGCTAACTATGGCTACACCTTC.

This chain links TRBV10-1 with TRBJ2-1; 13 bases are a match to TRBD2. Germline V gene sequence: CDR1 WNHNN, CDR2 SYGVQD (reference sequence). V shed 3 bases and J 2 bases; nucleotides not matched to a gene: 7. The CDR3 consists of 18 residues. The CDR3 DNA sequence: TGCGCCAGCAGTGACGGACTAGCGGGAGTCCACACCTACAATGAGCAGTTCTTC. It specifies CASSDGLAGVHTYNEQFF.

This rearrangement joins TRBV6-4 to TRBJ2-7; 7 bases align to TRBD1. Germline lookup yields CDR1 MRHNA and CDR2 SNTAGT. V shed 3 bases, J shed 0 bases, and the junction held 2 bases outside the gene matches. The CDR3 has 14 amino acids. CDR3 sequence: CASSDEGASYEQYF. As DNA, the CDR3 is TGTGCCAGCAGTGATGAGGGGGCCTCCTACGAGCAGTACTTC.

CDR3 coding DNA: TGTGCCAGCAGTGAAGAAGGCTCCTATAATTCACCCCTCCACTTT. Its translation is CASSEEGSYNSPLHF. This rearrangement joins TRBV2 to TRBJ1-6; D is ambiguous. The CDR3 has 15 residues. Germline V gene data show CDR1 as SNHLY and CDR2 as FYNNEI. V was cut by 1 base and J by 0 bases, with 4 bases left in between.

The V call is TRBV25-1, the J call TRBJ2-3; 10 bases agree with TRBD2. This CDR3 comprises 15 residues. CDR1 MGHDK and CDR2 SYGVNS come from the germline V gene. V lost 6 bases to trimming and J lost 5 bases; unmatched junction nucleotides: 8. The chain's CDR3 is CASSLAGVIEDTQYF. CDR3 DNA sequence: TGTGCCAGCAGCCTAGCGGGGGTCATCGAAGATACGCAGTATTTT.

The chain couples TRBV6-5 to TRBJ1-4; D is possibly TRBD1 (5 bases). The germline V gene has CDR1 MNHEY and CDR2 SVGAGI. Trimming removed 6 bases from V and 12 bases from J, with 11 bases in between. CDR3 size: 11 residues. The DNA for the CDR3 is TGTGCCAGCAGGTCCGGGGGGGAACTGTTTTTT. This sequence encodes CASRSGGELFF.

CDR3 coding DNA: TGTGCCAGCTCTAGGGACACCGGGACAGGGACCGAGCAGTACTTC. Amino acid sequence: CASSRDTGTGTEQYF. The chain uses TRBV18 and TRBJ2-7, with 9 bases aligning to TRBD1. V shed 6 bases, J shed 6 bases, and the junction held 12 bases outside the gene matches. Per germline, CDR1 KGHSH and CDR2 LQKENI. This CDR3 is built from 15 residues.

This clone appeared once. This chain links TRBV6-5 with TRBJ2-7; D gene unclear. Germline V gene lookup returns CDR1 MNHEY and CDR2 SVGAGI. V was shortened by 5 bases and J by 5 bases, with 10 bases between the two germline ends. The CDR3 has 12 residues. Here the CDR3 DNA reads TGTGCCAGCAGTCCCGACGGAAACGAGCAGTACTTC. The encoded protein is CASSPDGNEQYF.

This clone was seen only once. V usage is TRBV2 and J usage is TRBJ2-5; 12 bases map to TRBD1. This CDR3 spans 14 amino acids. Trimming at V came to 6 bases and at J to 5 bases, leaving 4 bases not matched to a gene. Germline CDR1 is SNHLY and CDR2 is FYNNEI. CDR3 residues: CASRGQGAWETQYF. DNA for the CDR3: TGTGCCAGCAGGGGACAGGGGGCTTGGGAGACCCAGTACTTC.

The genes are TRBV7-6 and TRBJ2-3, with D perhaps TRBD2 (5 bases). This CDR3 contains 14 residues. CDR1 is SGHVS, CDR2 FNYEAQ, per germline. V was cut by 6 bases and J by 4 bases, with 14 bases left in between. CDR3 sequence: CASSPAPGADTQYF. DNA for the CDR3: TGTGCCAGCAGTCCAGCCCCCGGGGCAGATACGCAGTATTTT.

The gene calls are TRBV9 and TRBJ2-5; D tentatively reads TRBD1 or TRBD2 (5 bases each). Deletions cut 3 bases from V and 1 base from J, with 13 bases between. Germline loops: CDR1 SGDLS, CDR2 YYNGEE. The CDR3 is 15 amino acids. The CDR3 DNA sequence: TGTGCCAGCAGCGGAGGGGCCGGGGCCCAAGAGACCCAGTACTTC. It translates to CASSGGAGAQETQYF.

The rearrangement joins TRBV19 to TRBJ2-7; D not resolved. Germline V CDR1 and CDR2: LNHDA, SQIVND (reference sequence). V lost 3 bases, J lost 7 bases, and 13 bases lay in between. The CDR3 extends over 13 amino acids. This CDR3 reads CASSIMLAQEQYF. The CDR3, as DNA: TGTGCCAGTAGTATTATGTTAGCTCAGGAGCAGTACTTC.

The genes are TRBV6-5 and TRBJ1-6, with a weak D call TRBD1 (5 bases). Trimming pared 2 bases from V and 8 bases from J, leaving 10 bases between. Looked up from germline, CDR1 is MNHEY and CDR2 is SVGAGI. The CDR3 loop spans 14 amino acids. CDR3 protein: CASSYAGRDSPLHF. DNA of the CDR3: TGTGCCAGCAGTTACGCAGGGAGGGATTCACCCCTCCACTTT.

This chain links TRBV14 with TRBJ2-2, with D perhaps being TRBD1 or TRBD2 (5 bases each). The CDR3 is 13 amino acids. V was pared by 3 bases and J by 7 bases, with 9 bases between. The germline gives CDR1 SGHDN, CDR2 FVKESK. CDR3 nucleotides: TGTGCCAGCAGCCACGGGACCGACGGGGAGCTGTTTTTT. Amino acid sequence: CASSHGTDGELFF.

The V call is TRBV28, the J call TRBJ2-7; D remains ambiguous. Per germline, CDR1 MDHEN and CDR2 SYDVKM. The CDR3 has 13 amino acids. V was clipped by 2 bases and J by 3 bases, with 8 bases between them. The CDR3: CASSLARIYEQYF. In DNA form, the CDR3 reads TGTGCCAGCAGTTTAGCGCGGATCTACGAGCAGTACTTC. Based on the CDR3 plus reference TRBV28 and TRBJ2-7, the full variable domain is DVKVTQSSRYLVKRTGEKVFLECVQDMDHENMFWYRQDPGLGLRLIYFSYDVKMKEKGDIPEGYSVSREKKERFSLILESASTNQTSMYLCASSLARIYEQYFGPGTRLTVT.

This chain joins TRBV4-1 and TRBJ2-3; D call uncertain. Trimming took 2 bases from V and 3 from J, leaving 6 bases between them. The germline gives CDR1 MGHRA, CDR2 YSYEKL. CDR3 length: 13 amino acids. This CDR3 reads CASSQLGTDTQYF. In DNA form, the CDR3 reads TGCGCCAGCAGCCAACTGGGAACAGATACGCAGTATTTT.

The rearrangement uses TRBV28 and TRBJ2-6; the D gene is possibly TRBD1 (5 bases). CDR1 and CDR2 (germline): MDHEN, SYDVKM. V lost 5 bases, J lost 0 bases, and 11 bases lay in between. The CDR3 covers 16 residues. In nucleotides, the CDR3 is TGTGCCAGCAGTACAGGCGACATCTCTGGGGCCAACGTCCTGACTTTC. Protein product: CASSTGDISGANVLTF.

This chain links TRBV30 with TRBJ1-2; D ambiguous. The V gene lost 1 base and the J gene lost 5 bases, with 8 bases spanning the gap. CDR3 length: 12 residues. The germline V gene has CDR1 GTSNPN and CDR2 SVGIG (reference sequence). The CDR3 sequence: CAWSEQNYGYTF. CDR3 DNA sequence: TGTGCCTGGAGTGAGCAGAATTATGGCTACACCTTC.

The V call is TRBV9, the J call TRBJ2-7; TRBD2 might be the D (5 bases). V dropped 4 bases and J dropped 2 bases, with 10 bases sitting between them. Germline assignment: CDR1 SGDLS and CDR2 YYNGEE. CDR3 length: 13 residues. DNA for the CDR3: TGTGCCAGCAGCTTCGGGGTAGCCTACGAGCAGTACTTC. Translating it yields CASSFGVAYEQYF.

The chain couples TRBV6-5 to TRBJ1-1; D uncertain. This CDR3 has 14 residues. V dropped 3 bases and J dropped 2 bases, with 10 bases sitting between them. Germline assignment: CDR1 MNHEY and CDR2 SVGAGI. This CDR3 is CASSYYQSNTEAFF. In nucleotides, the CDR3 is TGTGCCAGCAGTTATTATCAGAGCAACACTGAAGCTTTCTTT.

The chain is built from TRBV28 and TRBJ1-1; D is ambiguous. V lost 0 bases and J lost 1, with 6 bases in between. The CDR3 runs 14 residues. The V gene's germline CDR1 is MDHEN and CDR2 SYDVKM. CDR3 sequence (DNA): TGTGCCAGCAGTTTATGGACACCGAACACTGAAGCTTTCTTT. It yields the protein CASSLWTPNTEAFF.

This chain joins TRBV6-5 and TRBJ2-6; D remains ambiguous. In germline, CDR1 is MNHEY, CDR2 SVGAGI. Trimming left V 2 bases short and J 6 bases short, with 14 bases between. The CDR3 runs to 16 residues. The CDR3 sequence is CASSYGFPTSANVLTF. DNA of the CDR3: TGTGCCAGCAGTTACGGCTTCCCTACCTCGGCCAACGTCCTGACTTTC.

The rearrangement uses TRBV4-1 and TRBJ2-2; D is unclear. The V gene lost 0 bases and the J gene lost 0 bases, with 5 bases spanning the gap. Germline assignment: CDR1 MGHRA and CDR2 YSYEKL. The CDR3 consists of 15 residues. The chain's CDR3 is CASSQEQANTGELFF. CDR3 sequence (DNA): TGCGCCAGCAGCCAAGAGCAGGCGAACACCGGGGAGCTGTTTTTT.

The rearrangement uses TRBV2 and TRBJ2-7; TRBD1 agrees at 12 bases. J gave up 4 bases and V 8 bases, and 3 bases lay outside the gene matches. Germline V gene data show CDR1 as SNHLY and CDR2 as FYNNEI. CDR3 length: 13 amino acids. CDR3 amino acids: CASGTGGVYEQYF. CDR3 sequence (DNA): TGTGCCAGCGGGACAGGGGGCGTTTACGAGCAGTACTTC.

V usage is TRBV7-3 and J usage is TRBJ2-7; D not certain. The CDR3 length is 15 residues. Germline lookup yields CDR1 SGHTA and CDR2 FQGTGA. Trimming removed 2 bases at V and 1 base at J, with 12 bases between. CDR3 region: CASSLAETDSYEQYF. Written as DNA, the CDR3 is TGTGCCAGCAGCTTAGCGGAGACGGATTCCTACGAGCAGTACTTC.

In DNA, the CDR3 is TGCGCCAGCAGCCGGGGTGCCACGGGCTCATCACCCCTCCACTTT. Translated, it gives CASSRGATGSSPLHF. V usage is TRBV4-1 and J usage is TRBJ1-6; D is unresolved. The CDR3 runs to 15 residues. The ends were cut back, 4 bases at V and 10 bases at J, with 17 bases in the middle. The V gene's germline CDR1 is MGHRA and CDR2 YSYEKL.

The rearrangement joins TRBV7-2 to TRBJ1-1; D call uncertain. The ends were cut back, 0 bases at V and 5 bases at J, with 7 bases in the middle. Per germline, CDR1 SGHTA and CDR2 FQGNSA. The CDR3 runs 13 residues. The chain's CDR3 is CASSLAGVTEAFF. The DNA for the CDR3 is TGTGCCAGCAGCTTAGCCGGGGTAACTGAAGCTTTCTTT.